The 17 T cell receptor beta chains below were found in one sample sequenced in a study of CD8 T cells in Susac syndrome. The RNA, about 0.5 to 1 ug, was put through reverse transcription using random hexamers. TCRdb analysed the immunoSEQ multiplex PCR reads with MiXCR anew, one entry per CDR3 protein. This sample has 200,000 to 250,000 distinct CDR3 sequences, with 94% found just once. Sequenced: CD4+ T cells from PBMCs. The receptor set was obtained from a human donor with Susac syndrome.

This rearrangement joins TRBV25-1 to TRBJ2-3; 9 nucleotides line up with TRBD1. The germline V gene encodes CDR1 MGHDK and CDR2 SYGVNS. There are 16 residues in the CDR3. Trimming removed 1 base from V and 3 bases from J; junction bases left unmatched: 5. The DNA for the CDR3 is TGTGCCAGCAGTGAATGGCGGGGACAGGGAACAGATACGCAGTATTTT. Residues: CASSEWRGQGTDTQYF.

This sequence joins TRBV7-9 and TRBJ1-2; D remains unclear. Germline V lookup: CDR1 SEHNR, CDR2 FQNEAQ (reference sequence). The length of the CDR3 is 19 residues. V lost 0 bases to trimming and J lost 0 bases, with 20 bases between them. The CDR3 region is CASSLAPSEVKRANYGYTF. In DNA, the CDR3 is TGTGCCAGCAGCTTAGCCCCCTCAGAAGTCAAGAGGGCTAACTATGGCTACACCTTC.

This clonotype was recorded once. The chain links TRBV10-3 to TRBJ1-2; 7 bases align to TRBD1. The CDR3 contains 13 residues. Germline V CDR1 and CDR2: ENHRY, SYGVKD. J was trimmed by 4 bases and V by 8 bases; bases with no gene match: 7. CDR3 region: CAIGRDRPYGYTF. The CDR3 DNA reads as TGTGCCATCGGCCGGGACAGACCCTATGGCTACACCTTC.

The chain joins TRBV12-3 or TRBV12-4 to TRBJ1-1; D unresolved. V lost 7 bases and J 1 base, leaving 13 bases between the germline ends. The CDR3 length is 14 residues. The CDR3 DNA is TGTGCCAGCACTCTAAACGTCGGGAACACTGAAGCTTTCTTT. Protein: CASTLNVGNTEAFF.

The V call is TRBV11-2, the J call TRBJ2-5; 8 positions agree with TRBD2. V shed 2 bases, J shed 6 bases, and the junction held 5 bases outside the gene matches. The CDR3 contains 14 residues. Per germline, CDR1 SGHAT and CDR2 FQNNGV. DNA for the CDR3: TGTGCCAGCAGCTTAACCGGGGGGGCAAAGACCCAGTACTTC. Translated, it gives CASSLTGGAKTQYF.

The chain employs TRBV20-1 and TRBJ2-5; 7 nucleotides align to TRBD2. V lost 6 bases and J lost 5; bases outside the gene matches: 12. The CDR3 consists of 14 residues. Germline V gene lookup returns CDR1 DFQATT and CDR2 SNEGSKA (reference sequence). As DNA, the CDR3 is TGCAGTGCCTTATCCGAGCGGGGCTGGGAGACCCAGTACTTC. Its protein is CSALSERGWETQYF.

The V and J genes are TRBV28 and TRBJ2-5, with D tentatively TRBD2 (5 bases). Trimming removed 7 bases at V and 3 bases at J, with 21 bases between. The CDR3 length is 16 residues. CDR1 and CDR2 (germline): MDHEN, SYDVKM. The DNA for the CDR3 is TGTGCCAGCAAACCCGAGGGTCGAGGTGGGGAAGAGACCCAGTACTTC. This sequence encodes CASKPEGRGGEETQYF.

V is TRBV5-1 and J is TRBJ1-3; unclear D gene. The CDR3 totals 15 residues. CDR1 is SGHRS and CDR2 is YFSETQ in the germline V gene. V lost 0 bases, J lost 0 bases, and 7 bases lay in between. In nucleotides, the CDR3 is TGCGCCAGCAGCTTGGGGGCCCGCTCTGGAAACACCATATATTTT. This sequence encodes CASSLGARSGNTIYF. Together with reference TRBV5-1 and TRBJ1-3, the CDR3 gives the full variable domain: KAGVTQTPRYLIKTRGQQVTLSCSPISGHRSVSWYQQTPGQGLQFLFEYFSETQRNKGNFPGRFSGRQFSNSRSEMNVSTLELGDSALYLCASSLGARSGNTIYFGEGSWLTVV.

This clonotype was seen only once. The V gene is TRBV9, the J gene TRBJ1-2; no firm D call. CDR3 length: 11 residues. V was clipped by 4 bases and J by 10 bases, with 11 bases between them. Germline values: CDR1 SGDLS, CDR2 YYNGEE. CDR3 region: CASSQLMTYTF. CDR3 coding DNA: TGTGCCAGCAGCCAACTTATGACCTACACCTTC.

This chain uses TRBV5-1 with TRBJ2-3, with 8 bases identical to TRBD2. V gave up 5 bases and J gave up 5 bases; unmatched junction bases: 7. The CDR3 covers 14 residues. Germline-derived CDR1 and CDR2 are SGHRS and YFSETQ. CDR3 nucleotide sequence: TGCGCCAGCAGTATGCGGGGGGCGAAAGATACGCAGTATTTT. Residues: CASSMRGAKDTQYF.

This chain joins TRBV4-3 and TRBJ1-1; 8 positions match TRBD1. The trim removed 4 bases at V and 1 base at J, leaving 5 bases unmatched. Germline V gene data show CDR1 as LGHNA and CDR2 as YSLEER. There are 15 residues in the CDR3. CDR3 in DNA: TGCGCCAGCAGCCGGGGACAGGCGACGAACACTGAAGCTTTCTTT. Translated: CASSRGQATNTEAFF.

The chain has TRBV7-9 and TRBJ2-7; D is perhaps TRBD1 (6 bases). The CDR3 spans 15 residues. Per the germline V gene, CDR1 is SEHNR and CDR2 is FQNEAQ (reference sequence). Trimming shortened V by 5 bases and J by 0 bases, and 14 bases separated the two germline ends. CDR3 DNA: TGTGCCAGCAGCCGGGACACCCGGAGCTCCTACGAGCAGTACTTC. It yields the protein CASSRDTRSSYEQYF.

J is TRBJ2-1 and V is TRBV20-1, with 7 nucleotides matching TRBD2. The CDR3 contains 14 residues. In germline, CDR1 is DFQATT, CDR2 SNEGSKA (reference sequence). V was clipped by 0 bases and J by 5 bases; unmatched bases: 4. CDR3 sequence reads: CSARDPSGDNEQFF. The CDR3 DNA is TGCAGTGCTAGAGACCCCAGCGGGGACAATGAGCAGTTCTTC.

The rearrangement links TRBV29-1 to TRBJ1-1, with D possibly matching TRBD1 (5 bases). Trimming removed 7 bases at V and 1 base at J, with 25 bases between. This CDR3 is 17 amino acids long. Per germline, CDR1 SQVTM and CDR2 ANQGSEA. CDR3 sequence (DNA): TGCAGCGCGGGTTCTATTGTATTGCAGGGCCCGAACACTGAAGCTTTCTTT. Translating it yields CSAGSIVLQGPNTEAFF.

This chain uses TRBV27 with TRBJ2-5, with 10 bases fitting TRBD1. Germline CDR1 reads MNHEY; CDR2 reads SMNVEV (reference sequence). With V trimmed by 6 bases and J by 4 bases, 8 bases remained unmatched. The CDR3 covers 15 residues. Here the CDR3 DNA reads TGTGCCAGCAGCTCCGGGACAGGGGTAGGAGAGACCCAGTACTTC. Translation: CASSSGTGVGETQYF.

J is TRBJ2-1 and V is TRBV6-1; the match to TRBD1 covers 12 bases. The CDR3 length is 18 residues. Trimming cost V 5 bases and J 0 bases; bases outside gene matches: 8. CDR1 MNHNS and CDR2 SASEGT come from the germline V gene. CDR3: CASSPGQGAVSSYNEQFF. CDR3 nucleotides: TGTGCCAGCAGTCCGGGACAGGGGGCAGTGAGCTCCTACAATGAGCAGTTCTTC.

V and J are TRBV19 and TRBJ2-3; D is unresolved. Germline V gene lookup returns CDR1 LNHDA and CDR2 SQIVND (reference sequence). The V and J ends lost 5 bases and 0 bases respectively, with 9 bases between them. This CDR3 has 14 residues. CDR3 in DNA: TGTGCCAGTAGTGCGGCGCAGAGCACAGATACGCAGTATTTT. Translating gives CASSAAQSTDTQYF.